Listed here are 30 T cell receptor beta chains from one sample, sequenced in a study of graft-versus-host responses after intestinal transplantation. Antigens of these TCRs are unknown. Measured with immunoSEQ multiplex PCR; TCRdb has only the in-frame clones, and not every one. The sample lists about 70,000 clones, 75% to 90% seen once, with around 0.37% in the top ten. The input for sequencing was unstimulated CD4+ T cells sorted from spleen or lymph node cells, taken before transplant. The source of these receptors is a human donor who was the organ donor for an intestinal transplant.

The chain combines TRBV28 with TRBJ1-4, with 7 positions matching TRBD1. Germline V gene lookup returns CDR1 MDHEN and CDR2 SYDVKM. Trimming took 4 bases from V and 8 from J; bases not matched to a gene: 7. The CDR3 totals 14 residues. The CDR3 here is CASSSGQVQEKLFF. The CDR3 DNA follows: TGTGCCAGCAGTTCCGGACAGGTACAAGAAAAACTGTTTTTT.

The chain joins TRBV20-1 to TRBJ2-7; D remains unclear. The germline V gene encodes CDR1 DFQATT and CDR2 SNEGSKA (reference sequence). The CDR3 is made up of 11 amino acids. Trimming removed 1 base at V and 3 bases at J, with 4 bases between. Written as DNA, the CDR3 is TGCAGTGCTAGAGGGGACTACGAGCAGTACGTC. It codes for CSARGDYEQYV.

J is TRBJ2-3 and V is TRBV30; TRBD2 might be the D (6 bases). The V gene lost 5 bases and the J gene lost 0 bases, with 18 bases spanning the gap. From germline, CDR1 is GTSNPN and CDR2 SVGIG (reference sequence). The length of the CDR3 is 16 residues. DNA of the CDR3: TGTGCCTGGTCCTCATTGGCGCGGGGTAGCACAGATACGCAGTATTTT. It specifies CAWSSLARGSTDTQYF.

V gene TRBV30 combines with J gene TRBJ1-4; D is undetermined. Germline values: CDR1 GTSNPN, CDR2 SVGIG (reference sequence). V was pared by 1 base and J by 2 bases, with 8 bases between. The CDR3 has 14 amino acids. The CDR3 is CAWSAPGTNEKLFF. In DNA, the CDR3 is TGTGCCTGGAGTGCTCCCGGGACTAATGAAAAACTGTTTTTT.

The chain is built from TRBV19 and TRBJ1-5; no definite D call. The CDR3 extends over 16 amino acids. CDR1 is LNHDA, CDR2 SQIVND, per germline (reference sequence). V shed 4 bases and J shed 0 bases, with 13 bases lying between them. The CDR3 nucleotides are TGTGCCAGTAGTAAGAATGCCATACTTAGCAATCAGCCCCAGCATTTT. Residues: CASSKNAILSNQPQHF. The entire variable domain, with the rest obtained from reference TRBV19 and TRBJ1-5, is as follows: DGGITQSPKYLFRKEGQNVTLSCEQNLNHDAMYWYRQDPGQGLRLIYYSQIVNDFQKGDIAEGYSVSREKKESFPLTVTSAQKNPTAFYLCASSKNAILSNQPQHFGDGTRLSIL.

The rearrangement links TRBV15 to TRBJ1-2; 8 nucleotides line up with TRBD1. Germline-derived CDR1 and CDR2 are LNHNV and YYDKDF (reference sequence). This CDR3 spans 15 amino acids. J lost 7 bases, V lost 3 bases, and 10 bases had no gene match. The CDR3 coding sequence is TGTGCCACCAGCAGCCTGAAGACAGGGGATGGTGGCTACACCTTC. As protein: CATSSLKTGDGGYTF.

The chain recombines TRBV4-3 with TRBJ2-5; 9 bases map to TRBD2. CDR1 LGHNA and CDR2 YSLEER come from the germline V gene. With V trimmed by 1 base and J by 5 bases, 11 bases remained unmatched. CDR3 length: 17 residues. CDR3 amino acids: CASSQGHAGGPWETQYF. CDR3 bases: TGCGCCAGCAGCCAAGGGCACGCGGGGGGGCCATGGGAGACCCAGTACTTC.

V usage is TRBV27 and J usage is TRBJ2-7; tentatively, D is TRBD2 (7 bases). This CDR3 spans 14 amino acids. From germline, CDR1 is MNHEY and CDR2 SMNVEV (reference sequence). V dropped 8 bases and J dropped 9 bases, with 23 bases sitting between them. CDR3 nucleotides: TGTGCCAGCCATTACCCATCCGGGGGGCGCGGGCAGTACGTC. It is translated as CASHYPSGGRGQYV.

The chain recombines TRBV28 with TRBJ2-1; TRBD2 matches at 8 bases. CDR1 and CDR2 from the germline V gene are MDHEN and SYDVKM. The CDR3 length is 16 residues. Trimming cost V 4 bases and J 10 bases; bases outside gene matches: 15. CDR3 region: CASSSYGTREGGEQFF. The CDR3 DNA follows: TGTGCCAGCAGTTCCTACGGGACTAGGGAGGGGGGGGAGCAGTTCTTC.

The chain is built from TRBV28 and TRBJ2-5, with 10 bases that match TRBD2. Germline CDR1 and CDR2: MDHEN and SYDVKM. J gave up 1 base and V 10 bases, and 6 bases lay outside the gene matches. The CDR3 spans 14 residues. The chain's CDR3 is CATGIAGGQETQYF. DNA for the CDR3: TGTGCCACCGGAATAGCGGGAGGCCAAGAGACCCAGTACTTC. Variable domain in full (rest from reference TRBV28 and TRBJ2-5): DVKVTQSSRYLVKRTGEKVFLECVQDMDHENMFWYRQDPGLGLRLIYFSYDVKMKEKGDIPEGYSVSREKKERFSLILESASTNQTSMYLCATGIAGGQETQYFGPGTRLLVL.

A few counts support this clone. This chain joins TRBV6-5 and TRBJ1-2; D remains ambiguous. The V gene lost 0 bases and the J gene lost 6 bases, with 8 bases spanning the gap. Germline V CDR1 and CDR2: MNHEY, SVGAGI. The length of the CDR3 is 13 residues. The CDR3 coding sequence is TGTGCCAGCAGTTACTCGAGAAAAAATGGCTACACCTTC. Protein: CASSYSRKNGYTF.

This chain uses TRBV9 with TRBJ2-3, with no clear D. V was shortened by 0 bases and J by 3 bases, with 11 bases between the two germline ends. CDR1 is SGDLS, CDR2 YYNGEE, per germline. The CDR3 contains 15 residues. The CDR3 here is CASSVGLRDTDTQYF. The CDR3 DNA reads as TGTGCCAGCAGCGTAGGACTCAGAGATACAGATACGCAGTATTTT.

The chain uses TRBV27 and TRBJ1-1; D not resolved. Between the trimmed V and J ends, which lost 5 bases and 1 base, there was a span of 14 bases. Germline V CDR1 and CDR2: MNHEY, SMNVEV (reference sequence). The CDR3 loop spans 15 amino acids. The CDR3 loop is CASSLAGRENTEAFF. In nucleotides, the CDR3 is TGTGCCAGCAGTCTAGCGGGCAGAGAGAACACTGAAGCTTTCTTT.

This clone was counted a single time. The chain combines TRBV6-1 with TRBJ2-1, with D possibly TRBD2 on 6 matching bases. The CDR3 loop spans 13 amino acids. With 9 bases removed from V and 3 bases from J, the gap between germline ends came to 12 bases. Germline values: CDR1 MNHNS, CDR2 SASEGT. CDR3 in amino acids: CASGGDLYNEQFF. The DNA of the CDR3 is TGTGCCAGTGGAGGGGACCTCTACAATGAGCAGTTCTTC.

This clone has only one observation. V usage is TRBV9 and J usage is TRBJ2-5, with D maybe TRBD2 (6 bases). Germline V gene data show CDR1 as SGDLS and CDR2 as YYNGEE. Trimming took off 2 bases at V and 4 bases at J, with 9 bases between the two ends. The CDR3 spans 13 residues. The DNA for the CDR3 is TGTGCCAGCAGCGTGTCTAGCGTAGAGACCCAGTACTTC. It yields the protein CASSVSSVETQYF.

The CDR3 reads CASSDQGRGRNQPQHF. The CDR3 bases are TGTGCCAGTAGTGATCAAGGGCGGGGACGCAATCAGCCCCAGCATTTT. V and J are TRBV19 and TRBJ1-5; weak D call: TRBD1 (5 bases). The CDR3 is 16 residues long. Germline lookup yields CDR1 LNHDA and CDR2 SQIVND (reference sequence). V was shortened by 5 bases and J by 2 bases, with 16 bases between the two germline ends. Looking up the rest from reference TRBV19 and TRBJ1-5 gives the full variable domain: DGGITQSPKYLFRKEGQNVTLSCEQNLNHDAMYWYRQDPGQGLRLIYYSQIVNDFQKGDIAEGYSVSREKKESFPLTVTSAQKNPTAFYLCASSDQGRGRNQPQHFGDGTRLSIL.

This clone was detected a few times. The chain uses TRBV7-2 and TRBJ2-1, with TRBD1 matching 7 bases. Trimming took 10 bases from V and 6 from J; bases not matched to a gene: 6. Per germline, CDR1 SGHTA and CDR2 FQGNSA. This CDR3 spans 12 amino acids. The CDR3 sequence is CATKTGPNEQFF. CDR3 coding DNA: TGTGCCACCAAGACAGGGCCCAATGAGCAGTTCTTC.

This chain connects TRBV7-6 to TRBJ2-1; D not certain. CDR1 is SGHVS, CDR2 FNYEAQ, per germline. The CDR3 spans 15 residues. With 1 base removed from V and 10 bases from J, the gap between germline ends came to 17 bases. CDR3 region: CASSLDAPGAREQFF. The CDR3 bases are TGTGCCAGCAGCTTAGACGCCCCTGGAGCTAGGGAGCAGTTCTTC.

The V call is TRBV6-5, the J call TRBJ2-1; TRBD1 agrees at 11 bases. There are 16 residues in the CDR3. Germline CDR1 is MNHEY and CDR2 is SVGAGI. V lost 0 bases and J lost 10; bases outside the gene matches: 8. CDR3 protein: CASSYSGTGGGGEQFF. The DNA for the CDR3 is TGTGCCAGCAGTTACTCGGGGACAGGGGGGGGTGGGGAGCAGTTCTTC.

The chain couples TRBV9 to TRBJ2-1, with D unclear. Germline CDR1 is SGDLS and CDR2 is YYNGEE. The CDR3 covers 15 residues. Trimming shortened V by 1 base and J by 6 bases, and 14 bases separated the two germline ends. CDR3 sequence (DNA): TGTGCCAGCAGCGTATATCCGGTTTTCGGCAATGAGCAGTTCTTC. Its translation: CASSVYPVFGNEQFF.

The chain is built from TRBV12-5 and TRBJ2-4, with D possibly matching TRBD1 (6 bases). The CDR3 has 14 amino acids. V lost 6 bases and J lost 4, with 13 bases in between. CDR1 LGHNT and CDR2 FRNRAP come from the germline V gene. CDR3 amino acids: CASGFRGYKNIQYF. The CDR3 DNA reads TGTGCTAGTGGCTTTAGGGGGTATAAAAACATTCAGTACTTC.

The gene calls are TRBV5-1 and TRBJ1-2; TRBD1 matches at 11 bases. This CDR3 region has 15 residues. The junction had 5 bases not matched to a gene; V was cut back by 0 bases and J by 7 bases. CDR1 is SGHRS, CDR2 YFSETQ, per germline. The CDR3 region has the DNA TGCGCCAGCAGCTTGGGGACAGGGGGCGATCGTGGCTACACCTTC. This translates into CASSLGTGGDRGYTF.

The J gene is TRBJ2-6, the V gene TRBV15; TRBD1 is a possible D gene (6 bases). The germline gives CDR1 LNHNV, CDR2 YYDKDF (reference sequence). The CDR3 spans 16 residues. V lost 0 bases to trimming and J lost 0 bases, with 6 bases between them. The CDR3 bases are TGTGCCACCAGCAGAGAAGGGGGCTCTGGGGCCAACGTCCTGACTTTC. It specifies CATSREGGSGANVLTF. Variable domain in full (rest from reference TRBV15 and TRBJ2-6): DAMVIQNPRYQVTQFGKPVTLSCSQTLNHNVMYWYQQKSSQAPKLLFHYYDKDFNNEADTPDNFQSRRPNTSFCFLDIRSPGLGDTAMYLCATSREGGSGANVLTFGAGSRLTVL.

V is TRBV5-1 and J is TRBJ2-2, with 12 bases fitting TRBD2. Germline CDR1 is SGHRS and CDR2 is YFSETQ. There are 15 residues in the CDR3. With 6 bases clipped from V and 4 bases from J, the junction kept 4 bases outside the gene matches. The chain's CDR3 is CASTWTSGATGELFF. In DNA form, the CDR3 reads TGCGCCAGCACGTGGACTAGCGGGGCCACCGGGGAGCTGTTTTTT.

This clone has only a few counts. The V call is TRBV30, the J call TRBJ1-5, with 7 bases identical to TRBD1. This CDR3 has 14 amino acids. CDR1 is GTSNPN and CDR2 is SVGIG in the germline V gene (reference sequence). J lost 6 bases, V lost 0 bases, and 5 bases had no gene match. In DNA, the CDR3 is TGTGCCTGGAGTGTTAAAGGGGGCGGTCAGCCCCAGCATTTT. Amino acids: CAWSVKGGGQPQHF.

The genes are TRBV11-2 and TRBJ2-2; a possible D gene is TRBD1 (6 bases). This CDR3 contains 15 residues. Looked up from germline, CDR1 is SGHAT and CDR2 is FQNNGV. The V gene lost 5 bases and the J gene lost 1 base, with 11 bases spanning the gap. The CDR3 DNA reads as TGTGCCAGCAGCCTAACGGGACAGAACACCGGGGAGCTGTTTTTT. The encoded protein is CASSLTGQNTGELFF.

The V call is TRBV19, the J call TRBJ2-3, with a weak D call TRBD1 (5 bases). CDR3 size: 17 residues. From germline, CDR1 is LNHDA and CDR2 SQIVND (reference sequence). V lost 10 bases and J 0 bases, leaving 23 bases between the germline ends. DNA for the CDR3: TGTGCCACCTCTAACTACGCGGAGTGGGGCAGCACAGATACGCAGTATTTT. Translation gives CATSNYAEWGSTDTQYF.

The gene calls are TRBV19 and TRBJ1-1, with TRBD1 identical over 11 bases. CDR3 length: 16 residues. Germline CDR1 and CDR2: LNHDA and SQIVND (reference sequence). V lost 1 base, J lost 5 bases, and 6 bases stayed unmatched. The CDR3 DNA is TGTGCCAGTAGTATAGGGACAGGGGGCGTGAGGACTGAAGCTTTCTTT. Translation gives CASSIGTGGVRTEAFF.

This chain connects TRBV4-1 to TRBJ2-1, with 7 bases aligning to TRBD2. After removal of 1 base from V and 8 bases from J, the junction contained 8 bases not matched to a gene. This CDR3 region has 15 residues. Germline CDR1 is MGHRA and CDR2 is YSYEKL. The CDR3 nucleotides are TGCGCCAGCAGCCAAGTGGAGACTAGCCCCCATGAGCAGTTCTTC. Translation gives CASSQVETSPHEQFF.

The J gene is TRBJ2-4, the V gene TRBV2; D might be TRBD1 (6 bases). The CDR3 extends over 13 amino acids. CDR1 is SNHLY, CDR2 FYNNEI, per germline. The ends were cut back, 5 bases at V and 8 bases at J, with 13 bases in the middle. CDR3 sequence: CASSSGQSHIQYF. DNA of the CDR3: TGTGCCAGCAGTTCCGGACAGTCACACATTCAGTACTTC.